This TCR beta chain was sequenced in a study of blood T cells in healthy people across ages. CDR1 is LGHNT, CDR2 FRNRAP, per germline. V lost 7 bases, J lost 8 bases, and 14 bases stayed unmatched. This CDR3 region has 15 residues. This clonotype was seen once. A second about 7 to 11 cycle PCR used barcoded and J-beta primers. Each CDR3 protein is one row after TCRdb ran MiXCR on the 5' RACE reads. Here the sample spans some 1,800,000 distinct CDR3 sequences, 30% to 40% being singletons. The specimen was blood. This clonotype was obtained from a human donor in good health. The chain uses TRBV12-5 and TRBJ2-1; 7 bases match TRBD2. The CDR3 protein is CASAHKLLATDEQFF. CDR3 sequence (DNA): TGTGCTAGTGCCCACAAACTACTAGCGACCGATGAGCAGTTCTTC.